This T cell receptor beta chain originates from a study of shared clonotypes between healthy human individuals. Data came from immunoSEQ multiplex PCR; TCRdb stores just in-frame clones and leaves some out. Counted here are approximately 2.3 million clones, approximately 95% occurring once; the ten biggest clones make up roughly 0.36%. CDR1 is SGHRS and CDR2 is YFSETQ in the germline V gene. This CDR3 comprises 13 residues. The ends lost 7 bases at V and 2 bases at J; junction bases unmatched: 4. Sequencing used naive CD4+ T cells from PBMCs. Subset reported: CD45RA+ positively selected. The chain uses TRBV5-1 and TRBJ2-5; TRBD2 matches 8 bases. This TCR was recovered from a man between 18 and 29 years old in good health. Some clones in this sample may be carry-over from other donors' samples. CDR3 sequence reads: CASESGSQETQYF. The CDR3, as DNA: TGCGCCAGCGAGAGCGGGAGTCAAGAGACCCAGTACTTC. The variable domain in full, with the rest retrieved from reference TRBV5-1 and TRBJ2-5, is KAGVTQTPRYLIKTRGQQVTLSCSPISGHRSVSWYQQTPGQGLQFLFEYFSETQRNKGNFPGRFSGRQFSNSRSEMNVSTLELGDSALYLCASESGSQETQYFGPGTRLLVL.